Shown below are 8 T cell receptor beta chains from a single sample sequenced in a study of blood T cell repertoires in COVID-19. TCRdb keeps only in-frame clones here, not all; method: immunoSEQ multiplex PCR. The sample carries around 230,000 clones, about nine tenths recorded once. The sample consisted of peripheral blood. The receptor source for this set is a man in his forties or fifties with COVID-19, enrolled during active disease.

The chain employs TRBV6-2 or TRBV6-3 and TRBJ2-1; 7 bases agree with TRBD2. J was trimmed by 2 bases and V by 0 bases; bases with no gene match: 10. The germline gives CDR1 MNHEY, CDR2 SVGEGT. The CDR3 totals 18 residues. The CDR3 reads CASSYSSGGAAAYNEQFF. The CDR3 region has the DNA TGTGCCAGCAGTTACTCGTCGGGAGGCGCGGCCGCCTACAATGAGCAGTTCTTC.

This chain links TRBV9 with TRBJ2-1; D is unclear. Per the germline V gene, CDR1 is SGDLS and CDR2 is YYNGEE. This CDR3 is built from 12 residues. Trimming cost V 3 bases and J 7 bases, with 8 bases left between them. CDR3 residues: CASSGLANEQFF. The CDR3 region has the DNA TGTGCCAGCAGCGGATTAGCAAATGAGCAGTTCTTC.

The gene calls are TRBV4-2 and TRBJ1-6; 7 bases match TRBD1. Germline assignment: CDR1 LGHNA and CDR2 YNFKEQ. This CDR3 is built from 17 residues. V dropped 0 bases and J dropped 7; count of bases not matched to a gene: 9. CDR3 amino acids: CASSQEGSGRGNSPLHF. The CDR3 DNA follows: TGTGCCAGCAGCCAAGAGGGTTCAGGCAGGGGGAATTCACCCCTCCACTTT.

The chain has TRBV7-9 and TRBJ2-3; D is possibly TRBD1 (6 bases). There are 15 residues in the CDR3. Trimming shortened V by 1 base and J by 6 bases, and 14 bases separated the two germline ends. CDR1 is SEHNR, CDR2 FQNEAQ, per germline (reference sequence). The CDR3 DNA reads TGTGCCAGCAGCTTAGAGTCCCTCCAGGGGGATACGCAGTATTTT. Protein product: CASSLESLQGDTQYF.

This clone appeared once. DNA for the CDR3: TGTGCCAGCTCACCCCTGGACAGGGGGAGATATGGCTACACCTTC. It codes for CASSPLDRGRYGYTF. The rearrangement uses TRBV18 and TRBJ1-2, with 10 bases lining up with TRBD1. Unmatched junction bases numbered 6, after V lost 3 bases and J lost 5 bases. This CDR3 contains 15 residues. Germline V gives CDR1 KGHSH, CDR2 LQKENI.

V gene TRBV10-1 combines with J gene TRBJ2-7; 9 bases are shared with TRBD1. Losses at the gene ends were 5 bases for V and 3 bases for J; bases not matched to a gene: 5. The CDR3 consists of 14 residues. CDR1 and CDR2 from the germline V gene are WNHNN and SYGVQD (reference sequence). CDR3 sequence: CASSRDRVLYEQYF. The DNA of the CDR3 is TGCGCCAGCAGTAGGGACAGGGTTCTCTACGAGCAGTACTTC.

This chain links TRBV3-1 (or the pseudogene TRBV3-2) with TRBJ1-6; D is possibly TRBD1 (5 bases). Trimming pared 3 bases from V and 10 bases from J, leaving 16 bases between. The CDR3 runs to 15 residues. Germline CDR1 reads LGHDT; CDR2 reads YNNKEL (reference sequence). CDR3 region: CASSHGFPEGSPLHF. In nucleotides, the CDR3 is TGTGCCAGCAGCCACGGCTTCCCGGAGGGGTCACCCCTCCACTTT.

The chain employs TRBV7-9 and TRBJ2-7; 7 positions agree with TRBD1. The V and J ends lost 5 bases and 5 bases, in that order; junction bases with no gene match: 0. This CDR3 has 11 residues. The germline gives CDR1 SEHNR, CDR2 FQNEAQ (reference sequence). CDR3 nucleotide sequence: TGTGCCAGCAGCGACAGGGACGAGCAGTACTTC. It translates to CASSDRDEQYF.